This TCR beta chain was documented in a study of monozygotic twins with inflammatory bowel disease. Reanalyzing the 5' RACE reads, TCRdb keeps one entry per CDR3 protein, without DNA. Its table records 350,000 to 550,000 distinct CDR3 sequences. CDR1 LGHNA and CDR2 YSLEER come from the germline V gene. CDR3 size: 15 residues. J is TRBJ2-7 and V is TRBV4-3; TCRdb outputs TRBD1, but without DNA this stays unchecked. The sequenced material came from blood. The clonotype originates from a human donor with ulcerative colitis or Crohn's disease, or a healthy co-twin of an affected twin (not recorded which). The CDR3 loop is CASSLDREESYEQYF.